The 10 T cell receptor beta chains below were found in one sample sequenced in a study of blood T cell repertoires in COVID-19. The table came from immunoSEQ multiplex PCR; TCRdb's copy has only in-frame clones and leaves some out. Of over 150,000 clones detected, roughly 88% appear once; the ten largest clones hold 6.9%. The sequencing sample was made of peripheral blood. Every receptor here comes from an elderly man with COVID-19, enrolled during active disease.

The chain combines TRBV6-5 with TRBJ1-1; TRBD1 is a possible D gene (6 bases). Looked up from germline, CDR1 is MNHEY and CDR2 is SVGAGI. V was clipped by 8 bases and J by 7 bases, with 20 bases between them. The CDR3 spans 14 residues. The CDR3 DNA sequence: TGTGCCAGCGGGGACCCCGGCAGGGGCAGTGAAGCTTTCTTT. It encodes CASGDPGRGSEAFF.

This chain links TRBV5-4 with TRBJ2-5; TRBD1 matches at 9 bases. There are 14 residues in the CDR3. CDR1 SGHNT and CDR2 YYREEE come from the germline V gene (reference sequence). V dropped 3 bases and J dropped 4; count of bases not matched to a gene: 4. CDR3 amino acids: CASSSEGQGETQYF. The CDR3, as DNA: TGTGCCAGCAGCTCCGAGGGACAGGGAGAGACCCAGTACTTC.

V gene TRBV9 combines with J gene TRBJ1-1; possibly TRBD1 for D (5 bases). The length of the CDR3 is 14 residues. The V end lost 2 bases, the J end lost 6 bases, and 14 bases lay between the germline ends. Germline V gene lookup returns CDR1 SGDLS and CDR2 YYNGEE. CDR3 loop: CASSVIDGAAEAFF. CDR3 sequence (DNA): TGTGCCAGCAGCGTCATAGATGGGGCAGCTGAAGCTTTCTTT.

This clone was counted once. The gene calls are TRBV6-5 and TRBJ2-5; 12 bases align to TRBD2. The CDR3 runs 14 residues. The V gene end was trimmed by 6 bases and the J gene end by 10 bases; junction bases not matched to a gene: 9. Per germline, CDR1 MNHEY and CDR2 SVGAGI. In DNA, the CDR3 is TGTGCCAGCAGAGGACTAGCGGGGCAGGGGGGCCAGTACTTC. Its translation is CASRGLAGQGGQYF.

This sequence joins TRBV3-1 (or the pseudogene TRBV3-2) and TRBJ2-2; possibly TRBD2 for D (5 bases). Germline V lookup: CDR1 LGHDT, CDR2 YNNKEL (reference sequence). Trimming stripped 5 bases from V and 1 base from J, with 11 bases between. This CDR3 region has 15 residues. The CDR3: CASSLRGMNTGELFF. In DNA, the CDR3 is TGTGCCAGCAGCTTACGAGGGATGAACACCGGGGAGCTGTTTTTT.

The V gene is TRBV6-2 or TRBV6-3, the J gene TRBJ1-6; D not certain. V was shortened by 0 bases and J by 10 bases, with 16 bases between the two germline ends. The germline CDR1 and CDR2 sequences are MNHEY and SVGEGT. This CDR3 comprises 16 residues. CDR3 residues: CASSYSSSRGGSPLHF. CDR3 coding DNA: TGTGCCAGCAGTTACTCCTCGTCTCGGGGAGGGTCACCCCTCCACTTT.

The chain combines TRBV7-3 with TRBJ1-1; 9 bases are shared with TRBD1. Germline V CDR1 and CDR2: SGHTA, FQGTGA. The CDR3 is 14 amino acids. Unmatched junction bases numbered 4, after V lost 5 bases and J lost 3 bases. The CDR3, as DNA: TGTGCCAGCAGCCCACAGGGGGCCCACACTGAAGCTTTCTTT. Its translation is CASSPQGAHTEAFF. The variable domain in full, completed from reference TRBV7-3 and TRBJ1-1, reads GAGVSQTPSNKVTEKGKYVELRCDPISGHTALYWYRQSLGQGPEFLIYFQGTGAADDSGLPNDRFFAVRPEGSVSTLKIQRTERGDSAVYLCASSPQGAHTEAFFGQGTRLTVV.

CDR3 DNA sequence: TGTGCCAGCAGCCTAAGTCAGGGTTCCTACGAGCAGTACTTC. Protein: CASSLSQGSYEQYF. J is TRBJ2-7 and V is TRBV9; possibly TRBD1 for D (5 bases). The germline CDR1 and CDR2 sequences are SGDLS and YYNGEE. The CDR3 consists of 14 residues. With 4 bases removed from V and 1 base from J, the gap between germline ends came to 12 bases. Filled out from reference TRBV9 and TRBJ2-7, the complete variable domain reads DSGVTQTPKHLITATGQRVTLRCSPRSGDLSVYWYQQSLDQGLQFLIQYYNGEERAKGNILERFSAQQFPDLHSELNLSSLELGDSALYFCASSLSQGSYEQYFGPGTRLTVT.

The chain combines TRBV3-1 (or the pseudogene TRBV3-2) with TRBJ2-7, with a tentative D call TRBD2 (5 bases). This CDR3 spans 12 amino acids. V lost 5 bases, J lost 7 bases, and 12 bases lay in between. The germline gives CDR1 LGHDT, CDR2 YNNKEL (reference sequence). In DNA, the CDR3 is TGTGCCAGCAGCATCGGGATTTCTGAGCAGTACTTC. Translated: CASSIGISEQYF.

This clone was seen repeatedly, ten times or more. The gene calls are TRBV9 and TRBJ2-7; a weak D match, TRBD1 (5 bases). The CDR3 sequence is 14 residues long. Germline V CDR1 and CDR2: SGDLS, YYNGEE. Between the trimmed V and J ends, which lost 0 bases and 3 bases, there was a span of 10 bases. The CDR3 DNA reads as TGTGCCAGCAGCGTAGTAGGACAAGGCTACGAGCAGTACTTC. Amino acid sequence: CASSVVGQGYEQYF.